A selection of T cell receptor beta chains follows, all from one sample in a study of siplizumab effects on memory and regulatory T cells. Profiling relied on immunoSEQ multiplex PCR, and the TCRdb table lists in-frame clones only, not all of them. The table lists tens of thousands of clones, about 90% of them singletons. Sequenced material: CD8+ T cells sorted from blood. Receptors originate from a human donor in good health. CDR3s leave out the opening cysteine and the closing phenylalanine or tryptophan.

TRBV19	TRBJ2-7	ASSPDSYYEQY
TRBV29-1	TRBJ2-2	SAPRATGELF
TRBV27	TRBJ2-7	ASSYSAAKGYEQY
TRBV10-3	TRBJ2-7	AISEGTSGSLNEQY
TRBV4-1	TRBJ1-1	ASSQDRLMNTEAF
TRBV13	TRBJ2-7	ASSLGTGERYEQY
TRBV7-6	TRBJ2-2	ASSLDGARTGELF
TRBV5-1	TRBJ2-1	ASSTAGRESNEQF
TRBV7-3	TRBJ2-1	ASSYRDSEHNEQF
TRBV5-8	TRBJ2-7	ASSLGPFEYEQY
TRBV18	TRBJ2-3	ASSPGYGTDTQY
TRBV9	TRBJ1-4	ASSPLGGRTNEKLF
TRBV5-1	TRBJ2-2	ASGGYRNTGELF
TRBV4-1	TRBJ1-2	ASSQVGGVYGYT
TRBV25-1	TRBJ2-7	ASSEYGNQATLYEQY
TRBV7-2	TRBJ2-3	ASSLAWGGVPTDTQY
TRBV18	TRBJ2-7	ASSPPLSGSTPYEQY
TRBV5-1	TRBJ1-5	ASSWGYGANQPQH
TRBV5-1	TRBJ2-1	ASTLGLAGVSYNEQF
TRBV10-3	TRBJ2-7	AISAPTSESYEQY
TRBV9	TRBJ2-1	ASSGVSGGENNEQF
TRBV10-2	TRBJ1-2	ASSELTANYGYT
TRBV7-9	TRBJ2-1	ASAPGTNEQF
TRBV7-2	TRBJ1-2	ASSPSGGDYGYT
TRBV15	TRBJ1-4	ATSRVKGGDEKLF
TRBV4-1	TRBJ1-1	ASSQTGFEAF
TRBV29-1	TRBJ1-4	SVLGISLGEKLF
TRBV27	TRBJ1-1	ASSFGWNTEAF
TRBV27	TRBJ2-1	ASSSQAGVDYNEQF
TRBV7-9	TRBJ1-4	ASSYRDDDEKLF
TRBV27	TRBJ2-2	ASSLSGPYTGELF
TRBV4-1	TRBJ1-4	ASSQLEFANEKLF
TRBV2	TRBJ2-2	ASSEAGGARLTGELF
TRBV6-5	TRBJ2-6	ASTLGRSGANVLT
TRBV19	TRBJ1-2	ASSIGDRSPYGYT
TRBV7-3	TRBJ2-1	ASSPLGGAGAEQF
TRBV6-6	TRBJ2-2	ASEGLSPGELF
TRBV5-1	TRBJ2-7	ASSLGNSYEQY
TRBV6-4	TRBJ1-2	ASRLGTGQGYT
TRBV2	TRBJ1-5	ASIEGQSPSQPQH
TRBV7-8	TRBJ2-5	ASSLDLTLETQY